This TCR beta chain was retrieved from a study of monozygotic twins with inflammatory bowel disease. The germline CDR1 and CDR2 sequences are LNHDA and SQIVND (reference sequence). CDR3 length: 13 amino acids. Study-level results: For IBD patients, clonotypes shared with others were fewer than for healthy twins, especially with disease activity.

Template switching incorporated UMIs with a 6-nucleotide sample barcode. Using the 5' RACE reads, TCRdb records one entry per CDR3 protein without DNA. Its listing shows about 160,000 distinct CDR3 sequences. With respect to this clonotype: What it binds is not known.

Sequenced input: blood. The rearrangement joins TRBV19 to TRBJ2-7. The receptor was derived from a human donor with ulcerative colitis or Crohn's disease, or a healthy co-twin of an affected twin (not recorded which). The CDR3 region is CASSPQITYEQYF.